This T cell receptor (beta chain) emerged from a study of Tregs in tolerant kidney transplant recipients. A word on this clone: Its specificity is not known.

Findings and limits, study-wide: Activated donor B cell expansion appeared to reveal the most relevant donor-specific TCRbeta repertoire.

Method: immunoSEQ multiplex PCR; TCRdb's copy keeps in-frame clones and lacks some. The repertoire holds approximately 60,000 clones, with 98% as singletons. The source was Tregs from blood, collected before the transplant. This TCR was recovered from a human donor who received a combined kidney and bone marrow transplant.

The CDR3 bases are TGCGCCAGCAGCTTGGGTAGGGGCGCGTACAATGAGCAGTTCTTC. It codes for CASSLGRGAYNEQFF. The chain has TRBV5-1 and TRBJ2-1, with D tentatively TRBD1 (5 bases). CDR1 is SGHRS, CDR2 YFSETQ, per germline. Trimming stripped 0 bases from V and 4 bases from J, with 11 bases between. CDR3 length: 15 amino acids. The whole variable domain, filled in from reference TRBV5-1 and TRBJ2-1, reads KAGVTQTPRYLIKTRGQQVTLSCSPISGHRSVSWYQQTPGQGLQFLFEYFSETQRNKGNFPGRFSGRQFSNSRSEMNVSTLELGDSALYLCASSLGRGAYNEQFFGPGTRLTVL.